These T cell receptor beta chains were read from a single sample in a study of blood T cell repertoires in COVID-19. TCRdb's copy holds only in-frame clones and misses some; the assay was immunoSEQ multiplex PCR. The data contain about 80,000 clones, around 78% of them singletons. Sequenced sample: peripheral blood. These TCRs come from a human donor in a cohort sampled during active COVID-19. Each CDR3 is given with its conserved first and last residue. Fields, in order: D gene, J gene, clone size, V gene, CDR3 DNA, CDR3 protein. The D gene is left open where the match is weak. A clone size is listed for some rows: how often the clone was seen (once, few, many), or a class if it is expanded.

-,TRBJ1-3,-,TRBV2,TGTGCCACCTTCGTAGGAGACACCATATATTTT,CATFVGDTIYF
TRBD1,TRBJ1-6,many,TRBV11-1,TGTGCCAGCAGCTTAATGGACAGGGGTAATTCACCCCTCCACTTT,CASSLMDRGNSPLHF
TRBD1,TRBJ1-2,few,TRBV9,TGTGCCAGCAGCGCCGGGACAGGGTACGGCTACACCTTC,CASSAGTGYGYTF
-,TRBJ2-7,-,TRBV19,TGTGCCAGTAGGGAAACAGGGTACTACGAGCAGTACTTC,CASRETGYYEQYF
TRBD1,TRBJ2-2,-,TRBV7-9,TGTGCCAGCAGCCCGTTAGGGACAGTTAACACCGGGGAGCTGTTTTTT,CASSPLGTVNTGELFF
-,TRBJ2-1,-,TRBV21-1,TGTGCCAGCAGCATACTCATCAGGGGGACTAGCGGGGCTGAGCAGTTCTTC,CASSILIRGTSGAEQFF
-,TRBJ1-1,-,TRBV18,TGTGCCAGCTCACCACTAGGGGACATTTTCTTAAACACTGAAGCTTTCTTT,CASSPLGDIFLNTEAFF
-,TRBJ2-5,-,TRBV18,TGTGCCAGCTCACCGGCCCCGAAAGAGACCCAGTACTTC,CASSPAPKETQYF
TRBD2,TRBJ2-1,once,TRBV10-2,TGCGCCAGCATTAGACTAGCGGGAGCACCTTATGAGCAGTTCTTC,CASIRLAGAPYEQFF
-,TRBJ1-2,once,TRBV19,TGTGGCAATACGAACAGGGAAAAGGGTGGCTACACCTTC,CGNTNREKGGYTF
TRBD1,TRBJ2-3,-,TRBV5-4,TGTGCCAGCAGCCAGTATCAGGGGGGCACAGATACGCAGTATTTT,CASSQYQGGTDTQYF
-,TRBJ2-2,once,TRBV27,TGTGCCAGCAGTCCCCTGAACACCGGGGAGCTGTTTTTT,CASSPLNTGELFF
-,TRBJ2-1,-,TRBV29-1,TGCAGCGTGGGGGGTTTCTACAATGAGCAGTTCTTC,CSVGGFYNEQFF
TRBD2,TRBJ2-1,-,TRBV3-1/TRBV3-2,TGTGCCAGCAGCCATAATCTAGCGGGAGATGCCTACAATGAGCAGTTCTTC,CASSHNLAGDAYNEQFF
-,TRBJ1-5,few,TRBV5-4,TGTGCCAGCAGCTTGGGTGTTGGAGGTGGTCAGCCCCAGCATTTT,CASSLGVGGGQPQHF
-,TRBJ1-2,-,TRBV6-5,TGTGCCAGCAGTCAAACAGAGCCCTATGGCTACACCTTC,CASSQTEPYGYTF
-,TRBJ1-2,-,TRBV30,TGTGCCTGGAGCCCCAGACAGATCTATGGCTACACCTTC,CAWSPRQIYGYTF
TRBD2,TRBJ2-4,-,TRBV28,TGTGCCAGCAGCCGCGGGGGAGCCAAAAACATTCAGTACTTC,CASSRGGAKNIQYF
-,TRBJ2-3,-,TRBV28,TGTGCCAGCATTGCTACTTTCACAGATACGCAGTATTTT,CASIATFTDTQYF
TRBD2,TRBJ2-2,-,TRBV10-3,TGTGCCATCAGTGAGTTGGGACTAGCGGGCCCCGGGGAGCTGTTTTTT,CAISELGLAGPGELFF
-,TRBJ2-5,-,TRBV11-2,TGTGCCAGCAGCTCCCAGGGGGGCCTTGGAGAGACCCAGTACTTC,CASSSQGGLGETQYF
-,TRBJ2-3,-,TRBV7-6,TGTGCCAGCAGCTTAATCCCCACTAGCACAGATACGCAGTATTTT,CASSLIPTSTDTQYF
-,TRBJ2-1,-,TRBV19,TGTGCCAGTAGTATTGAGGGTATCGGCCTCTACGAGCAGTTCTTC,CASSIEGIGLYEQFF
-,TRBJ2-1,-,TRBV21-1,TGTGCCAGCAGCTTTAGAGGAAGGACAGGGTTTGTGAATGAGCAGTTCTTC,CASSFRGRTGFVNEQFF
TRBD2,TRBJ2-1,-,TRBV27,TGTGCCAGCAGTCCAGGACTAGCGTCTGATGAGCAGTTCTTC,CASSPGLASDEQFF
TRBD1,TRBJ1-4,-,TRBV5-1,TGCGCCAGCAGCGAGGGACAGACCGAAAAACTGTTTTTT,CASSEGQTEKLFF
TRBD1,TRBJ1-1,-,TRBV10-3,TGTGCCATCAGGGACAGGGAAGGGACTGAAGCTTTCTTT,CAIRDREGTEAFF
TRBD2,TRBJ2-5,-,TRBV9,TGTGCCAGCAGCATTAGTGGTACTAGCGGGGAGACCCAGTACTTC,CASSISGTSGETQYF
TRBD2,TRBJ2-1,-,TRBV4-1,TGCGCCAGCAGCCGAATCGAAGCGGGAGCTGTGGATGAGCAGTTCTTC,CASSRIEAGAVDEQFF
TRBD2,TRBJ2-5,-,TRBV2,TGTGCCAGCAGTATGACTAGCGGAGGAAAAGAGACCCAGTACTTC,CASSMTSGGKETQYF
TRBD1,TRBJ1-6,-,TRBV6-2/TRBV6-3,TGTGCCAGCAGCTCTCGGACAGGGATAAATTCACCCCTCCACTTT,CASSSRTGINSPLHF
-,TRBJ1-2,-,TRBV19,TGTGCCAGTAGGCTCCTTCTAACTAACTATGGCTACACCTTC,CASRLLLTNYGYTF
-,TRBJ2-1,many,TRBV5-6,TGTGCCAGCAGCTTGACACAGGGCGCCTACAATGAGCAGTTCTTC,CASSLTQGAYNEQFF
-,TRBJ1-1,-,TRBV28,TGTGCCAGCAGTTTCGGGGGAGTTGCTGAAGCTTTCTTT,CASSFGGVAEAFF
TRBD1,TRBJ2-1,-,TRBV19,TGTGCCAGTAGTATAAGGGGACAGGGGGTCCGTGAGCAGTTCTTC,CASSIRGQGVREQFF
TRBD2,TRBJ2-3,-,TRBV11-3,TGTGCCAGCAGCCCGGGACTAGCGGGGACCACAGATACGCAGTATTTT,CASSPGLAGTTDTQYF
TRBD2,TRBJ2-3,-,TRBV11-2,TGTGCCAGCAGCTCATTTCGTGGGACTAGCGGGAGCGTCACAGATACGCAGTATTTT,CASSSFRGTSGSVTDTQYF
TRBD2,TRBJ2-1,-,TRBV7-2,TGTGCCAGCAGCTTAGGCGGGAGGGGGAATGAGCAGTTCTTC,CASSLGGRGNEQFF
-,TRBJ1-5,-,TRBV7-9,TGTGCCAGCAGCTCGGGTAATCAGCCCCAGCATTTT,CASSSGNQPQHF
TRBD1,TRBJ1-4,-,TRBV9,TGTGCCAGCAGCTCGGACAGGGACCATGAAAAACTGTTTTTT,CASSSDRDHEKLFF
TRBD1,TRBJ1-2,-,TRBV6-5,TGTGCCAGCACCCCGACAGGGGGAGGATATGGCTACACCTTC,CASTPTGGGYGYTF